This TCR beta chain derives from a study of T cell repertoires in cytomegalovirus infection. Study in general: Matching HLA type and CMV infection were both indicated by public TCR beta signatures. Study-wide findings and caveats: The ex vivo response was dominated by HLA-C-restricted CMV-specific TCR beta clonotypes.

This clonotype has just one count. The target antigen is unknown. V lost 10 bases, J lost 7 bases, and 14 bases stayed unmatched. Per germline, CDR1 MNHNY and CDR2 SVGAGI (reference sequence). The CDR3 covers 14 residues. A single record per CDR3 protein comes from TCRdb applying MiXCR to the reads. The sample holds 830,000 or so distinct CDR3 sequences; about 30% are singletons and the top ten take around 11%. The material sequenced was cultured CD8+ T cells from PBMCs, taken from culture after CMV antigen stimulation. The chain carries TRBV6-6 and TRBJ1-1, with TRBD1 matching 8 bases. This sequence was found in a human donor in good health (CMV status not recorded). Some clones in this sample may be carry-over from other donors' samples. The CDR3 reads CAIPGDRRAGEAFF. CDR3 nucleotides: TGTGCCATTCCGGGGGACAGGAGGGCAGGTGAAGCTTTCTTT.